This record concerns one TCR beta chain sequence. After removal of 7 bases from V and 4 bases from J, the junction contained 13 bases not matched to a gene. CDR1 SQVTM and CDR2 ANQGSEA come from the germline V gene. There are 15 residues in the CDR3. These data originate in a study of blood T cell repertoires in COVID-19. Clones were sequenced by immunoSEQ multiplex PCR, and TCRdb holds only the in-frame ones, with some missing. In the table there are a few hundred thousand clones, roughly 80% of which are singletons. This chain connects TRBV29-1 to TRBJ2-5, with TRBD2 matching 9 bases. The sequenced material came from PBMCs or T cells enriched from blood (not recorded which). The clonotype was recovered from a man between 45 and 60 years old who had recovered from COVID-19. The CDR3 here is CSARSAGGRVETQYF. Here the CDR3 DNA reads TGCAGCGCCCGGTCGGCGGGAGGGAGGGTAGAGACCCAGTACTTC.